The 19 T cell receptor beta chains listed next were all sequenced from one sample in a study of cytomegalovirus exposure and HLA in healthy donors. Primers: 60 Vbeta forward and 13 Jbeta reverse. Using immunoSEQ multiplex PCR, the repertoire was profiled, and TCRdb retains in-frame clones only, with some absent. The sample has approximately 100,000 clones, around 77% seen once. Sequencing was done on a sample of PBMCs. The receptors come from a man aged 35 to 55 in good health and CMV-seropositive.

V is TRBV7-9 and J is TRBJ1-2; D remains ambiguous. Germline V CDR1 and CDR2: SEHNR, FQNEAQ (reference sequence). Trimming cost V 2 bases and J 6 bases, with 10 bases left between them. The CDR3 consists of 13 residues. The CDR3 DNA is TGTGCCAGCAGCTTATCAGAGGGTAATGGCTACACCTTC. Its protein product is CASSLSEGNGYTF.

This sequence joins TRBV11-3 and TRBJ1-3; TRBD1 matches at 9 bases. Trimming at V came to 5 bases and at J to 1 base, leaving 18 bases not matched to a gene. This CDR3 spans 20 amino acids. Germline assignment: CDR1 SGHNT and CDR2 YENEEA. CDR3 in DNA: TGTGCCAGCAGCGATTATCCAGGGACCGGGACAGGGTGGTCTGGAAACACCATATATTTT. It codes for CASSDYPGTGTGWSGNTIYF. The full variable domain, with the rest looked up from reference TRBV11-3 and TRBJ1-3, is EAGVVQSPRYKIIEKKQPVAFWCNPISGHNTLYWYLQNLGQGPELLIRYENEEAVDDSQLPKDRFSAERLKGVDSTLKIQPAELGDSAVYLCASSDYPGTGTGWSGNTIYFGEGSWLTVV.

This chain joins TRBV28 and TRBJ1-5, with D hard to call. CDR3 length: 16 residues. From germline, CDR1 is MDHEN and CDR2 SYDVKM. Trimming stripped 5 bases from V and 1 base from J, with 15 bases between. This chain's CDR3 is CASSLRNGVSNQPQHF. Written as DNA, the CDR3 is TGTGCCAGCAGTCTCAGAAACGGGGTGAGCAATCAGCCCCAGCATTTT.

The V and J genes are TRBV6-6 and TRBJ1-5, with TRBD1 identical over 11 bases. V was pared by 7 bases and J by 7 bases, with 9 bases of the junction left unmatched. The germline CDR1 and CDR2 sequences are MNHNY and SVGAGI (reference sequence). The CDR3 is 15 residues long. The CDR3, as DNA: TGTGCCAGCAAACCTGGACAGGGGGCCGGACAGCCCCAGCATTTT. Translation gives CASKPGQGAGQPQHF.

The chain employs TRBV9 and TRBJ1-2, with D perhaps matching TRBD1 (6 bases). Germline V gene lookup returns CDR1 SGDLS and CDR2 YYNGEE. The CDR3 runs to 15 residues. V was trimmed by 4 bases and J by 5 bases, leaving 18 bases between them. The CDR3 DNA reads TGTGCCAGCAGCTCAACGGGGGGCGATACTTATGGCTACACCTTC. It encodes CASSSTGGDTYGYTF.

As concerns this clone: At one of its ends the junction is not consistent with the germline gene, which may arise from a read error. The V call is TRBV7-9, the J call TRBJ2-4; the D is unclear. Germline V gene sequence: CDR1 SEHNR, CDR2 FQNEAQ (reference sequence). The CDR3 covers 13 residues. CDR3 nucleotide sequence: TGTTCCAGCAGCTTAAACCCGGAAAACATTCAGTACTTC. Its protein product is CSSSLNPENIQYF. Together with reference TRBV7-9 and TRBJ2-4, the CDR3 gives the full variable domain: DTGVSQNPRHKITKRGQNVTFRCDPISEHNRLYWYRQTLGQGPEFLTYFQNEAQLEKSRLLSDRFSAERPKGSFSTLEIQRTEQGDSAMYLCSSSLNPENIQYFGAGTRLSVL.

The J gene is TRBJ2-2, the V gene TRBV18, with 9 bases identical to TRBD2. CDR1 KGHSH and CDR2 LQKENI come from the germline V gene. This CDR3 is built from 18 residues. J lost 1 base, V lost 0 bases, and 6 bases had no gene match. The CDR3 DNA reads as TGTGCCAGCTCACCACCGGGCCAGCGGGGGGAGAACACCGGGGAGCTGTTTTTT. This encodes CASSPPGQRGENTGELFF.

The rearrangement links TRBV7-9 to TRBJ1-2, with 7 nucleotides matching TRBD1. Unmatched junction bases numbered 18, after V lost 4 bases and J lost 4 bases. The CDR3 is 18 amino acids. Germline V gene lookup returns CDR1 SEHNR and CDR2 FQNEAQ (reference sequence). CDR3 coding DNA: TGTGCCAGCAGCTCACAGGACAGGCTTTACGGCGAGGGCTATGGCTACACCTTC. Translated, it gives CASSSQDRLYGEGYGYTF. The variable domain in full, with the rest retrieved from reference TRBV7-9 and TRBJ1-2, is DTGVSQNPRHKITKRGQNVTFRCDPISEHNRLYWYRQTLGQGPEFLTYFQNEAQLEKSRLLSDRFSAERPKGSFSTLEIQRTEQGDSAMYLCASSSQDRLYGEGYGYTFGSGTRLTVV.

This chain links TRBV28 with TRBJ2-2, with a weak D call TRBD1 (5 bases). Germline CDR1 and CDR2: MDHEN and SYDVKM. The V end was cut by 3 bases, the J end by 1 base, with 12 bases between. The CDR3 has 16 residues. CDR3 sequence reads: CASSLIGAENTGELFF. DNA of the CDR3: TGTGCCAGCAGTTTGATAGGGGCAGAGAACACCGGGGAGCTGTTTTTT.

This clone has only one observation. The V call is TRBV6-5, the J call TRBJ1-6, with D possibly TRBD1 on 5 matching bases. Germline CDR1 is MNHEY and CDR2 is SVGAGI. The V end lost 3 bases, the J end lost 10 bases, and 16 bases lay between the germline ends. The CDR3 sequence is 15 residues long. The CDR3 sequence is CASSYQGTANSPLHF. CDR3 sequence (DNA): TGTGCCAGCAGTTATCAGGGTACGGCTAACTCACCCCTCCACTTT.

This clone has a single count. The rearrangement joins TRBV19 to TRBJ2-5; TRBD1 aligns across 9 bases. V was pared by 4 bases and J by 6 bases, with 3 bases of the junction left unmatched. CDR3 size: 13 residues. From germline, CDR1 is LNHDA and CDR2 SQIVND (reference sequence). The CDR3 here is CASSKDRGKTQYF. CDR3 sequence (DNA): TGTGCCAGTAGTAAGGACAGGGGAAAGACCCAGTACTTC.

This clone was recorded once. The chain couples TRBV19 to TRBJ2-7, with 8 bases identical to TRBD1. Germline values: CDR1 LNHDA, CDR2 SQIVND (reference sequence). The junction had 9 bases not matched to a gene; V was cut back by 6 bases and J by 5 bases. CDR3 length: 14 residues. CDR3 protein: CASSDQGADHEQYF. The CDR3 DNA reads as TGTGCCAGTAGCGACCAGGGGGCGGACCACGAGCAGTACTTC.

V usage is TRBV2 and J usage is TRBJ1-3; D ambiguous. Germline CDR1 is SNHLY and CDR2 is FYNNEI. The CDR3 totals 14 residues. Trimming took off 5 bases at V and 0 bases at J, with 8 bases between the two ends. CDR3 protein: CASSLSFSGNTIYF. Here the CDR3 DNA reads TGTGCCAGCAGTTTGAGCTTCTCTGGAAACACCATATATTTT. The variable domain in full, completed from reference TRBV2 and TRBJ1-3, reads EPEVTQTPSHQVTQMGQEVILRCVPISNHLYFYWYRQILGQKVEFLVSFYNNEISEKSEIFDDQFSVERPDGSNFTLKIRSTKLEDSAMYFCASSLSFSGNTIYFGEGSWLTVV.

V and J are TRBV23-1 and TRBJ2-7, with D possibly TRBD1 on 5 matching bases. TRBV23-1 is classed as an ORF, of uncertain function. V was pared by 10 bases and J by 0 bases, with 16 bases between. The CDR3 spans 14 residues. The CDR3 reads CANPHRTLSYEQYF. In DNA form, the CDR3 reads TGCGCCAACCCCCACAGGACCCTCTCCTACGAGCAGTACTTC.

The genes are TRBV2 and TRBJ2-7, with 9 bases identical to TRBD1. Germline loops: CDR1 SNHLY, CDR2 FYNNEI. The CDR3 contains 16 residues. J gave up 3 bases and V 1 base, and 7 bases lay outside the gene matches. The CDR3 sequence is CASSEGVGTGNYEQYF. The CDR3 DNA reads TGTGCCAGCAGTGAAGGGGTGGGGACAGGGAACTACGAGCAGTACTTC.

The chain employs TRBV14 and TRBJ2-7; D possibly corresponds to TRBD1 (6 bases). The CDR3 extends over 13 amino acids. V was shortened by 1 base and J by 2 bases, with 6 bases between the two germline ends. Germline CDR1 SGHDN, CDR2 FVKESK. CDR3 DNA: TGTGCCAGCAGCCAAGGGACAGCCTACGAGCAGTACTTC. This codes for CASSQGTAYEQYF.

Concerning this clone itself: One end of the junction is discordant with germline, which a read error may explain. J is TRBJ1-1 and V is TRBV7-9; 8 bases are shared with TRBD1. Germline-derived CDR1 and CDR2 are SEHNR and FQNEAQ (reference sequence). The CDR3 is made up of 17 amino acids. The CDR3 bases are TGTTCCAGCAGCATGGGGTCTTGGGAGGACAGGGACACTGAAGCTTTCTTT. This sequence encodes CSSSMGSWEDRDTEAFF.

The chain recombines TRBV18 with TRBJ2-7; 7 positions match TRBD1. The CDR3 covers 17 residues. Looked up from germline, CDR1 is KGHSH and CDR2 is LQKENI. The junction had 10 bases not matched to a gene; V was cut back by 2 bases and J by 0 bases. The CDR3 DNA reads as TGTGCCAGCTCACCAAGACGGACAGGCTTAAGCTCCTACGAGCAGTACTTC. Protein: CASSPRRTGLSSYEQYF.

The chain has TRBV29-1 and TRBJ2-1; TRBD1 matches at 9 bases. The length of the CDR3 is 14 residues. Germline values: CDR1 SQVTM, CDR2 ANQGSEA. The V segment lost 4 bases and the J segment 4 bases; nucleotides outside the gene matches: 5. The CDR3 sequence: CSVAGQGIYNEQFF. The DNA for the CDR3 is TGCAGCGTTGCGGGACAGGGAATATACAATGAGCAGTTCTTC.